A single T cell receptor (beta chain) is shown here with its context. This entry is derived from a study of blood T cell repertoires in COVID-19. Study information: Some COVID-19 samples were acute and others convalescent; all came from the United States, Italy and Spain. Sources were T cells, B-cell-depleted T cells, or PBMCs; the material itself was cDNA or gDNA.

Original handling: Scientists estimated how many nucleated cells there were by amplifying reference gene primers. The protocol was immunoSEQ multiplex PCR, while the TCRdb copy is restricted to in-frame clones and leaves out a portion. V, J and clone size derive from that table, while D and trimming were established from the DNA sequence. Of around 140,000 clones in the sample, approximately 80% were seen once. This clonotype was obtained from a woman in her sixties with acute or convalescent COVID-19. Sequenced: peripheral blood.

This CDR3 reads CASSQSGLENEQFF. The CDR3 DNA sequence: TGTGCCAGCAGCCAATCAGGACTTGAAAATGAGCAGTTCTTC. This rearrangement joins TRBV3-1 (or the pseudogene TRBV3-2) to TRBJ2-1; maybe TRBD2 (5 bases). The CDR3 totals 14 residues. V shed 2 bases and J shed 7 bases, with 12 bases lying between them. The germline gives CDR1 LGHDT, CDR2 YNNKEL (reference sequence).